A selection of T cell receptor beta chains follows, all from one sample in a study of blood T cell repertoires in COVID-19. The method was immunoSEQ multiplex PCR; TCRdb's version includes in-frame clones alone and lacks a portion of them. The sample yields tens of thousands of clones, 79% seen once. The specimen sequenced was peripheral blood. These receptors originate from a man aged 55 to 70 with active or convalescent COVID-19. Each CDR3 is given with its conserved first and last residue. A D gene is named only where the DNA matches it firmly. Clone size is stated in some rows and not others, as once, few, many or a class when expanded.

size: -
J: TRBJ2-7
V: TRBV9
D: -
CDR3: CASSAQTGYPYEQYF
DNA: TGTGCCAGCAGCGCCCAAACAGGGTATCCCTACGAGCAGTACTTC

size: once
J: TRBJ2-2
V: TRBV11-2
D: -
CDR3: CASSLLLWATNTGELFF
DNA: TGTGCCAGCAGCTTATTATTGTGGGCGACGAACACCGGGGAGCTGTTTTTT

size: -
J: TRBJ2-1
V: TRBV10-3
D: TRBD2
CDR3: CAISESREGEQFF
DNA: TGTGCCATCAGTGAGTCGAGGGAGGGTGAGCAGTTCTTC

size: -
J: TRBJ1-1
V: TRBV2
D: -
CDR3: CASNNDLNTEAFF
DNA: TGTGCCAGCAACAACGACTTGAACACTGAAGCTTTCTTT

size: -
J: TRBJ2-7
V: TRBV6-1
D: TRBD1
CDR3: CASRETGTDFSYEQYF
DNA: TGTGCCAGCAGAGAAACCGGGACAGATTTCTCCTACGAGCAGTACTTC

size: -
J: TRBJ2-2
V: TRBV6-1
D: TRBD1
CDR3: CASSETGAGELFF
DNA: TGTGCCAGCAGTGAAACAGGGGCCGGGGAGCTGTTTTTT

size: -
J: TRBJ1-6
V: TRBV7-9
D: TRBD1
CDR3: CASSLRGRNNSPLHF
DNA: TGTGCCAGCAGCTTAAGGGGGCGGAATAATTCACCCCTCCACTTT

size: -
J: TRBJ2-3
V: TRBV19
D: -
CDR3: CASSTPQWGGTDTQYF
DNA: TGTGCCAGTAGTACGCCCCAGTGGGGGGGCACAGATACGCAGTATTTT

size: few
J: TRBJ1-2
V: TRBV5-1
D: TRBD1
CDR3: CASRIQGDGYGYTF
DNA: TGCGCCAGCAGGATACAGGGGGACGGCTATGGCTACACCTTC

size: -
J: TRBJ2-3
V: TRBV5-1
D: TRBD2
CDR3: CASSLAGLVDTQYF
DNA: TGCGCCAGCAGCTTGGCGGGACTAGTAGATACGCAGTATTTT

size: -
J: TRBJ1-1
V: TRBV18
D: TRBD1
CDR3: CASSPRQGITEAFF
DNA: TGTGCCAGCTCACCACGACAGGGGATCACTGAAGCTTTCTTT

size: -
J: TRBJ2-1
V: TRBV12-3/TRBV12-4
D: -
CDR3: CASTEVRVDEQFF
DNA: TGTGCCAGCACCGAGGTCAGGGTCGATGAGCAGTTCTTC

size: -
J: TRBJ2-5
V: TRBV6-1
D: -
CDR3: CASSEYGTQYF
DNA: TGTGCCAGCAGTGAATACGGGACCCAGTACTTC

size: -
J: TRBJ2-2
V: TRBV2
D: -
CDR3: CASSQGLLNTGELFF
DNA: TGTGCCAGCAGTCAGGGACTCCTGAACACCGGGGAGCTGTTTTTT

size: once
J: TRBJ1-2
V: TRBV5-4
D: TRBD1
CDR3: CASSLLGTGGRSFVYTF
DNA: TGTGCCAGCAGCTTGCTCGGGACAGGGGGCCGCTCCTTTGTCTACACCTTC

size: -
J: TRBJ1-4
V: TRBV19
D: -
CDR3: CASSPRQTQEKLFF
DNA: TGTGCCAGTAGTCCCCGACAGACCCAGGAAAAACTGTTTTTT

size: -
J: TRBJ2-5
V: TRBV7-9
D: TRBD2
CDR3: CASSLLAGEETQYF
DNA: TGTGCCAGCAGCCTACTAGCGGGGGAAGAGACCCAGTACTTC

size: -
J: TRBJ2-3
V: TRBV18
D: TRBD2
CDR3: CASSPQPMGLAVPTDTQYF
DNA: TGTGCCAGCTCCCCACAGCCTATGGGACTAGCGGTCCCCACAGATACGCAGTATTTT

size: -
J: TRBJ2-7
V: TRBV5-6
D: -
CDR3: CASSLLGQKYEQYF
DNA: TGTGCCAGCAGCTTGCTAGGACAGAAATACGAGCAGTACTTC

size: -
J: TRBJ1-3
V: TRBV4-1
D: -
CDR3: CASSQDPGAGNTIYF
DNA: TGCGCCAGCAGCCAAGATCCGGGAGCTGGAAACACCATATATTTT

size: -
J: TRBJ2-1
V: TRBV10-1
D: TRBD1
CDR3: CASSDRDRGRDEQFF
DNA: TGCGCCAGCAGTGACCGGGACAGGGGACGCGATGAGCAGTTCTTC

size: -
J: TRBJ2-5
V: TRBV9
D: TRBD1
CDR3: CASSVHRGLRTQETQYF
DNA: TGTGCCAGCAGCGTCCACAGGGGTTTAAGGACCCAAGAGACCCAGTACTTC

size: -
J: TRBJ1-2
V: TRBV5-1
D: TRBD1
CDR3: CASSLDRPYGGYTF
DNA: TGCGCCAGCAGTCTGGACAGGCCCTATGGTGGCTACACCTTC